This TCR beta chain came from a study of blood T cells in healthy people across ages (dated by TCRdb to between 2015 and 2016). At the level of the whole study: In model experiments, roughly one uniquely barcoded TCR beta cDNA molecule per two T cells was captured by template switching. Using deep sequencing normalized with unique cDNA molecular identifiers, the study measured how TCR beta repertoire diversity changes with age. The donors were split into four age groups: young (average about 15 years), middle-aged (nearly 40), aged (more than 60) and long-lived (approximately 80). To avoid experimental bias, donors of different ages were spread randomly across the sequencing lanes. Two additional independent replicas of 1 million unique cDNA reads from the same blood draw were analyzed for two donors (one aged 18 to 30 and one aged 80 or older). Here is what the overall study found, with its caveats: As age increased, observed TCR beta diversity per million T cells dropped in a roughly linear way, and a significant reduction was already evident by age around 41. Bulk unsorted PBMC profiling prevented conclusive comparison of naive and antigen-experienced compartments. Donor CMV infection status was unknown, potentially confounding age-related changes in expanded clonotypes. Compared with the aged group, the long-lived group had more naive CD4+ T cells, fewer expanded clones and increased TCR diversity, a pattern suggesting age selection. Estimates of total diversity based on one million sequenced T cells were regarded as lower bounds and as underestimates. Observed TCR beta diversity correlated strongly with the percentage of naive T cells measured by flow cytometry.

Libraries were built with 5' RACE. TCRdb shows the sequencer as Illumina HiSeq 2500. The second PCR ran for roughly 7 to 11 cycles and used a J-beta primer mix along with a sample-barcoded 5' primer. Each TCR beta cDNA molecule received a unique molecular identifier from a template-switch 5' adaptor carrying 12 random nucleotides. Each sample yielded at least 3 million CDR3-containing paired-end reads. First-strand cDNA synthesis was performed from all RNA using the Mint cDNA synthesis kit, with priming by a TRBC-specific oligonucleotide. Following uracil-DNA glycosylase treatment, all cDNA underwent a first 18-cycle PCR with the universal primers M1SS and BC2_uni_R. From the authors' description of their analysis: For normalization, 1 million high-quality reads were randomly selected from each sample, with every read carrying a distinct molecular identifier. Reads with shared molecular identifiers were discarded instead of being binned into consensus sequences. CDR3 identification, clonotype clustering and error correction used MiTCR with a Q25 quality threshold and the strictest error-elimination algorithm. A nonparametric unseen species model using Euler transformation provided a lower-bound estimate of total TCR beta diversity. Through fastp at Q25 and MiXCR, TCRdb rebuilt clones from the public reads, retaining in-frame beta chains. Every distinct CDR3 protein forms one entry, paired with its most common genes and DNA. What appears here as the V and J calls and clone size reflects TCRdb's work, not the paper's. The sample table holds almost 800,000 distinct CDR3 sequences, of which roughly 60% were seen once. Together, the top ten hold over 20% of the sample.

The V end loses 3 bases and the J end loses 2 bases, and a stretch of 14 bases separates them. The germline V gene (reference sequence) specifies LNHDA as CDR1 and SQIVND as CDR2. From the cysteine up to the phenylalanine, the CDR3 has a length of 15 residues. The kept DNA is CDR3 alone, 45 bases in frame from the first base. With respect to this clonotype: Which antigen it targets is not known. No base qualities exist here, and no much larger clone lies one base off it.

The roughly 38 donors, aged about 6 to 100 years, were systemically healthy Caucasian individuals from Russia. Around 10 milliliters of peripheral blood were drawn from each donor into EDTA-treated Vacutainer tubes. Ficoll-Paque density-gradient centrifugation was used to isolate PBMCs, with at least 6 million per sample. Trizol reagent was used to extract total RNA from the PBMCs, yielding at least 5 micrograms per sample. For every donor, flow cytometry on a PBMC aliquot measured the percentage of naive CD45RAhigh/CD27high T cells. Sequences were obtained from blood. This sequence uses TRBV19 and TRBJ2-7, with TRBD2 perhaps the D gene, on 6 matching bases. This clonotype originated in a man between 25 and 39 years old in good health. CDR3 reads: CASSIPSGATYEQYF. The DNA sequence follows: TGTGCCAGTAGTATTCCGTCGGGAGCCACCTACGAGCAGTACTTC.